Listed below are T cell receptor beta chains from one sample, sequenced in a study of radiation and T cells in renal cell carcinoma. Generated by immunoSEQ multiplex PCR, the TCRdb table keeps only in-frame clones and is missing some. The table records 15,000 to 20,000 clones, over 45% of them present only once. The sequences come from tumor tissue, collected from a patient whose treatment included radiotherapy and nephrectomy. The receptors here all came from a man between 45 and 60 years old with renal cell carcinoma. Both conserved end residues are part of each CDR3. The order of the fields is clone size, D gene, J gene, V gene, CDR3 protein, CDR3 DNA. The D gene is left open where the match is weak. Not every row has a clone size; where given, it reads once, few, many or a size class.

-	-	TRBJ1-2	TRBV15	CATSLGGYGYTF	TGTGCCACCAGCTTAGGGGGGTATGGCTACACCTTC
few	TRBD2	TRBJ2-3	TRBV4-2	CASSQDWTRGDTQYF	TGTGCCAGCAGCCAAGATTGGACTAGAGGGGATACGCAGTATTTT
few	TRBD1	TRBJ1-2	TRBV25-1	CASSATGGDYGYTF	TGTGCCAGCAGTGCGACAGGGGGCGACTATGGCTACACCTTC
-	TRBD1	TRBJ1-2	TRBV4-1	CASSQDRTGGIYGYTF	TGCGCCAGCAGCCAAGACCGGACAGGGGGCATCTATGGCTACACCTTC
-	-	TRBJ1-4	TRBV2	CASRRVGGEKLFF	TGTGCCAGCAGGAGGGTGGGCGGAGAAAAACTGTTTTTT
medium-sized	TRBD2	TRBJ2-1	TRBV7-6	CASGLAENNEQFF	TGTGCCAGCGGACTAGCGGAAAACAATGAGCAGTTCTTC
-	-	TRBJ2-5	TRBV7-2	CASSLSYRDGETQYF	TGTGCCAGCAGCTTATCTTACCGGGACGGGGAGACCCAGTACTTC
-	TRBD1	TRBJ1-5	TRBV27	CASSPGTVNQPQHF	TGTGCCAGCAGTCCCGGGACAGTCAATCAGCCCCAGCATTTT
-	TRBD1	TRBJ1-2	TRBV7-2	CASSWGTGGGLDGYTF	TGTGCCAGCAGCTGGGGGACAGGGGGCGGACTGGATGGCTACACCTTC
-	-	TRBJ2-7	TRBV6-5	CASRRRLSSYEQYF	TGTGCCAGCAGGCGGAGACTGTCCTCCTACGAGCAGTACTTC
-	TRBD1	TRBJ1-5	TRBV10-1	CASSESTGGVKPQHF	TGCGCCAGCAGTGAGTCGACAGGGGGTGTGAAGCCCCAGCATTTT
few	-	TRBJ2-1	TRBV11-2	CASSLVGVVLGNEQFF	TGTGCCAGCAGCTTAGTCGGGGTAGTTCTGGGAAATGAGCAGTTCTTC
-	TRBD1	TRBJ1-5	TRBV7-8	CASSSRQGSQPQHF	TGTGCCAGCAGCTCCAGACAGGGCAGTCAGCCCCAGCATTTT
-	TRBD1	TRBJ2-2	TRBV2	CASSAQGAYTGELFF	TGTGCCAGCAGTGCGCAGGGGGCTTATACCGGGGAGCTGTTTTTT
few	-	TRBJ2-7	TRBV29-1	CSVEQGGVEQYF	TGCAGCGTTGAACAGGGGGGCGTTGAGCAGTACTTC
medium-sized	-	TRBJ1-1	TRBV5-1	CASSLTGNTEAFF	TGCGCCAGCAGCTTAACAGGGAACACTGAAGCTTTCTTT
-	-	TRBJ1-2	TRBV6-5	CASSYSGTLNYGYTF	TGTGCCAGCAGTTACTCCGGGACATTAAACTATGGCTACACCTTC
medium-sized	-	TRBJ1-1	TRBV4-3	CASSPTGFGVNTEAFF	TGCGCCAGCAGCCCCACAGGGTTTGGGGTGAACACTGAAGCTTTCTTT
few	-	TRBJ2-1	TRBV5-1	CASSLLWSSYNEQFF	TGCGCCAGCAGCTTGTTATGGAGCTCCTACAATGAGCAGTTCTTC
few	TRBD1	TRBJ1-5	TRBV2	CASIRDREQPQHF	TGTGCCAGCATACGGGACAGGGAACAGCCCCAGCATTTT
few	-	TRBJ2-7	TRBV4-3	CASSQDVRGGTYEQYF	TGCGCCAGCAGCCAAGATGTCAGGGGAGGGACCTACGAGCAGTACTTC
few	TRBD1	TRBJ1-2	TRBV6-1	CASSEATGIGPYGYTF	TGTGCCAGCAGTGAAGCGACAGGGATCGGACCTTATGGCTACACCTTC
-	TRBD1	TRBJ2-5	TRBV30	CARQTGSIGTQYF	TGTGCCCGGCAGACAGGGAGTATAGGGACCCAGTACTTC
few	-	TRBJ2-7	TRBV10-3	CAIGPGSYEQYF	TGTGCCATCGGTCCAGGCTCCTACGAGCAGTACTTC
-	-	TRBJ2-5	TRBV6-1	CASSEGRGRETQYF	TGTGCCAGCAGTGAGGGAAGGGGGAGAGAGACCCAGTACTTC
-	-	TRBJ1-2	TRBV28	CASRLGRAGLSGGYTF	TGTGCCAGCAGACTTGGCCGGGCGGGCCTTTCAGGGGGCTACACCTTC
-	-	TRBJ2-5	TRBV2	CASSWDQETQYF	TGTGCCAGCAGCTGGGACCAAGAGACCCAGTACTTC
-	TRBD1	TRBJ1-2	TRBV6-1	CASSDGQGWSYGYTF	TGTGCCAGCAGTGACGGACAGGGGTGGAGCTATGGCTACACCTTC
once	-	TRBJ2-6	TRBV4-2	CASSQDQVSGANVLTF	TGTGCCAGCAGCCAAGATCAGGTCTCTGGGGCCAACGTCCTGACTTTC
-	-	TRBJ2-1	TRBV5-6	CASSLFSGDEQFF	TGTGCCAGCAGCTTGTTTAGTGGCGATGAGCAGTTCTTC
-	-	TRBJ2-7	TRBV6-6	CASSYSSVRGSYEQYF	TGTGCCAGCAGTTACTCGTCTGTCAGGGGCTCCTACGAGCAGTACTTC
-	-	TRBJ2-7	TRBV4-2	CASSPQAETSYEQYF	TGTGCCAGCAGCCCCCAGGCGGAGACCTCCTACGAGCAGTACTTC